Sequencing of this T cell receptor (beta chain) was carried out in a study of cytomegalovirus exposure and HLA in healthy donors. Regarding the study as a whole: On later analysis, the bulk of CMV-associated TCR beta chains appeared to be HLA-restricted.

The study ran its PCR with 60 Vbeta and 13 Jbeta primers. TCRdb's copy holds only in-frame clones and misses some; the assay was immunoSEQ multiplex PCR. This table holds 180,000 or so clones, over 60% found once. As regards this clone: Its specificity is not known.

Sequences were obtained from PBMCs. The sequence was collected from a man over 45 in good health and CMV-seropositive.

The CDR3 loop reads CASSSPGQSVSGYTF. CDR3 DNA: TGTGCCAGCAGTTCCCCGGGACAGAGCGTCTCTGGCTACACCTTC. This chain connects TRBV27 to TRBJ1-2; TRBD1 agrees at 7 bases. Per germline, CDR1 MNHEY and CDR2 SMNVEV (reference sequence). This CDR3 has 15 residues. The J segment lost 7 bases and the V segment lost 4 bases, leaving 12 bases of the junction unmatched.